One sample yielded the 3 T cell receptor beta chains listed below, sequenced in a study of tissue T cells after allogeneic stem cell transplantation. Generated by immunoSEQ multiplex PCR, the TCRdb table keeps only in-frame clones and is missing some. In the table there are approximately 3,700 clones, approximately 58% of which are singletons. The sequencing here drew on tissue from the ileum, taken at autopsy. Receptors were obtained from a male donor older than 55 with lung cancer.

V gene TRBV3-1 (or the pseudogene TRBV3-2) combines with J gene TRBJ1-5; 11 bases match TRBD1. From germline, CDR1 is LGHDT and CDR2 YNNKEL (reference sequence). There are 15 residues in the CDR3. Trimming cost V 4 bases and J 5 bases; bases outside gene matches: 4. CDR3 residues: CASSRGQGGHQPQHF. In DNA form, the CDR3 reads TGTGCCAGCAGCCGGGGACAGGGGGGCCATCAGCCCCAGCATTTT.

There are a few counts of this clone. The rearrangement links TRBV6-1 to TRBJ1-2, with 9 bases lining up with TRBD1. The CDR3 covers 14 residues. The V gene end was trimmed by 6 bases and the J gene end by 2 bases; junction bases not matched to a gene: 4. The germline V gene has CDR1 MNHNS and CDR2 SASEGT. CDR3 amino acids: CASSRTGDNYGYTF. CDR3 sequence (DNA): TGTGCCAGCAGCCGGACAGGGGACAACTATGGCTACACCTTC.

A single count supports this clone. The genes are TRBV29-1 and TRBJ2-7, with a tentative D call TRBD1 (6 bases). Germline CDR1 reads SQVTM; CDR2 reads ANQGSEA. V was trimmed by 7 bases and J by 6 bases, leaving 19 bases between them. The CDR3 is made up of 13 amino acids. The CDR3 spells CSGIQGTNGEQYF. DNA for the CDR3: TGCAGCGGGATACAGGGAACAAACGGCGAGCAGTACTTC.